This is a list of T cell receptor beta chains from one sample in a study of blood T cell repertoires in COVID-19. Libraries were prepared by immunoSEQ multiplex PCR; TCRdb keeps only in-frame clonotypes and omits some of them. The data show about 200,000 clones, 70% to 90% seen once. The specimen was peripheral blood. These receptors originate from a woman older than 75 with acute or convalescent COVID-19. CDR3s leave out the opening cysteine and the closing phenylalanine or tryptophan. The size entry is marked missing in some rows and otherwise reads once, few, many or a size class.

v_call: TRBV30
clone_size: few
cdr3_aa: AWSVQGVTGELF

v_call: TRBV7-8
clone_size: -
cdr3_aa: ASSLLAGAGDTQY

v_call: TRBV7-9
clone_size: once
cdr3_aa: ASSLEGSGPSTDTQY

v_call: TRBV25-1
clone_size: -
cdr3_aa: ASSEQGASNEQF

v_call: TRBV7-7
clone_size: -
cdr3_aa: ASSPGAGTDTQY

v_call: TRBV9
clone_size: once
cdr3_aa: ASSVGGASGMQETQY

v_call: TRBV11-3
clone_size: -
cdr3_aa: ASSPAARSGPYEQY

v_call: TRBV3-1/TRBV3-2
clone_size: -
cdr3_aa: ASRPRSGTSTDTQY

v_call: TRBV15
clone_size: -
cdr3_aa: ATSPATGTGNTIY

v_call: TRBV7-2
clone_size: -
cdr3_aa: ASSSQGTGELF

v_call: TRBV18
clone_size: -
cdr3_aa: ATQRVTNTGELF

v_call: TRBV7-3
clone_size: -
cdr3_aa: ASSLSVNTEAF

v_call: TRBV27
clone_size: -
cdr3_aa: ASSLSRGNSPLH

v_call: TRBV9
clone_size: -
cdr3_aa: ASSPTLEGGAHNEQF

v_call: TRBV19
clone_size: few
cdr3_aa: ASSIQGQNEAF

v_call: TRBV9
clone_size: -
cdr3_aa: ASSPHLDSTGELF

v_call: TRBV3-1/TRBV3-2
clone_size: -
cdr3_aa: ASSQVAGLTSYNSPLH

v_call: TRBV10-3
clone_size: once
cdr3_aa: AISEEGAKYGYT

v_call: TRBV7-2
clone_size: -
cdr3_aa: ASRSDSLNTEAF

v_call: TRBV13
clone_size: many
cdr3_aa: ASSLGTGTYGYT

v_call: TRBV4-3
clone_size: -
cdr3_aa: ASSPRTSGGWDTQY

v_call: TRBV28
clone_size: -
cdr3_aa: ASRPLLAVSYEQY

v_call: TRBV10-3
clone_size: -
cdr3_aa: ATSELGGPSSNYGYT

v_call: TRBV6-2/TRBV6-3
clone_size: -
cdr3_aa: ASSRRLGQGSSNQPQH

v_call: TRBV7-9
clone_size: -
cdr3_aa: ASRAGLNTGELF

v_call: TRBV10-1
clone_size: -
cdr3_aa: ASSLDRNTEAF

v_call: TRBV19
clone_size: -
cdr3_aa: ASTRTGVINEKLF

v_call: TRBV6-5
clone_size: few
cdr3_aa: ASSYRPGRMNSPLH

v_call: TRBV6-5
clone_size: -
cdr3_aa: ASSYGGQRNSPLH

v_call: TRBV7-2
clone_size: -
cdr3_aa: ASSFSGATGELF

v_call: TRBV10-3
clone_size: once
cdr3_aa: AISLAGGTYEQY

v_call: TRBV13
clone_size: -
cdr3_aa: ASSAGLAGEVNTQY

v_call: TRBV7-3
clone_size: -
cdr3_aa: ASSFGDFNNEQF

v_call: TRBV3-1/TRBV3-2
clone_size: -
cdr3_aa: ASSQDSQGFSYEQY